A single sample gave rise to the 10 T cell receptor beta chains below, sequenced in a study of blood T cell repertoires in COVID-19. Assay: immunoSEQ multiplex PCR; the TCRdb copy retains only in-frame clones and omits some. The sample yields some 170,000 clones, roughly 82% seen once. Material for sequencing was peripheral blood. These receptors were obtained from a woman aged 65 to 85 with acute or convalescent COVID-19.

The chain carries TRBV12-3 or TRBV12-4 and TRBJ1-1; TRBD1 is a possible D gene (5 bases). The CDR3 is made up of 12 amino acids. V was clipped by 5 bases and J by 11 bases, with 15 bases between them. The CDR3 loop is CASSQSTALAFF. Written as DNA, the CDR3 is TGTGCCAGCAGTCAGTCGACAGCCTTGGCTTTCTTT.

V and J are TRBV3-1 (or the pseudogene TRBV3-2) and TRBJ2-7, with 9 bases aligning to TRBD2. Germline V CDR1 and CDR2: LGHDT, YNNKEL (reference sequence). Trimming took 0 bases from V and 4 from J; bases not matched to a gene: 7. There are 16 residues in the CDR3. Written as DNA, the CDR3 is TGTGCCAGCAGCCAAGATCCGGGACTAGCTCGGTACGAGCAGTACTTC. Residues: CASSQDPGLARYEQYF.

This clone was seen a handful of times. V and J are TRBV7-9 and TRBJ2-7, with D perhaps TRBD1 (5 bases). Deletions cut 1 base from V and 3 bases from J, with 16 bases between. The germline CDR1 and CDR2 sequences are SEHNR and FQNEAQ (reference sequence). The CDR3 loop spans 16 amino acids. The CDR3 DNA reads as TGTGCCAGCAGCTTAGGGGCAGGGAATTCATACTACGAGCAGTACTTC. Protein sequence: CASSLGAGNSYYEQYF.

CDR3 region: CASSSGGTTTDTQYF. As DNA, the CDR3 is TGTGCCAGCAGTTCGGGAGGGACCACCACAGATACGCAGTATTTT. The V gene is TRBV6-2 or TRBV6-3, the J gene TRBJ2-3; the match to TRBD2 covers 8 bases. In germline, CDR1 is MNHEY, CDR2 SVGEGT. The CDR3 totals 15 residues. V shed 4 bases and J 2 bases; nucleotides not matched to a gene: 5.

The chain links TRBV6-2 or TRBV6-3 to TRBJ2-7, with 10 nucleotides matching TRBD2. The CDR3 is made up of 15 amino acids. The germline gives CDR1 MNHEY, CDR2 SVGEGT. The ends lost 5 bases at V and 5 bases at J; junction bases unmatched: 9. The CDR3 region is CASSKLTSGIHEQYF. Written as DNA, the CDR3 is TGTGCCAGCAGTAAGCTAACTAGCGGGATACACGAGCAGTACTTC.

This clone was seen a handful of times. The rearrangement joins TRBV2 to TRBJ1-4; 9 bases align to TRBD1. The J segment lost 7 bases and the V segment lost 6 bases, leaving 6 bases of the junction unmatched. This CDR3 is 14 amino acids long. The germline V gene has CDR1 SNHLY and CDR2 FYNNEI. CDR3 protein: CASRTGTGSEKLFF. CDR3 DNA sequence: TGTGCCAGCAGGACCGGGACAGGGAGTGAAAAACTGTTTTTT.

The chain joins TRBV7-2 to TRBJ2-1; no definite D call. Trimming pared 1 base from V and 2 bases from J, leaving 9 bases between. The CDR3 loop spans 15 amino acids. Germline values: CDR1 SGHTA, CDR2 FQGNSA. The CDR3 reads CASSLVTSTYNEQFF. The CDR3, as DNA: TGTGCCAGCAGCTTAGTCACCTCTACCTACAATGAGCAGTTCTTC.

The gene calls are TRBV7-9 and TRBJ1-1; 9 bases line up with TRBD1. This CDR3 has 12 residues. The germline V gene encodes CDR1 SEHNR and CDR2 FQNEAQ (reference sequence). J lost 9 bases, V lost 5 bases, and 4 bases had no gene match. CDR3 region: CASSAGTGKAFF. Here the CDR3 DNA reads TGTGCCAGCAGCGCCGGGACAGGGAAAGCTTTCTTT. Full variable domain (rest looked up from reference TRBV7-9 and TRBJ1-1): DTGVSQNPRHKITKRGQNVTFRCDPISEHNRLYWYRQTLGQGPEFLTYFQNEAQLEKSRLLSDRFSAERPKGSFSTLEIQRTEQGDSAMYLCASSAGTGKAFFGQGTRLTVV.

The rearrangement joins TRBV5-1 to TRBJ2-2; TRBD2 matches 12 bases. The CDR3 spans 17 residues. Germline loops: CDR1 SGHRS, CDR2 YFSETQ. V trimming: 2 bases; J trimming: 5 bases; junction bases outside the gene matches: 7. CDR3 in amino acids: CASSFGTSGRRTGELFF. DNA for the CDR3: TGCGCCAGCAGCTTCGGAACTAGCGGGAGGCGAACCGGGGAGCTGTTTTTT. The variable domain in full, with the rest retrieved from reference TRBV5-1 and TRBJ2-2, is KAGVTQTPRYLIKTRGQQVTLSCSPISGHRSVSWYQQTPGQGLQFLFEYFSETQRNKGNFPGRFSGRQFSNSRSEMNVSTLELGDSALYLCASSFGTSGRRTGELFFGEGSRLTVL.

The CDR3 DNA reads as TGTGCCAGCAGCTCCCAATTTCAACTAGCGGAAAGCTCCTACGAGCAGTACTTC. Its protein is CASSSQFQLAESSYEQYF. The chain uses TRBV11-2 and TRBJ2-7; 8 bases match TRBD2. With 4 bases clipped from V and 0 bases from J, the junction kept 14 bases outside the gene matches. The CDR3 extends over 18 amino acids. Germline V gene data show CDR1 as SGHAT and CDR2 as FQNNGV.